These 15 T cell receptor beta chains came from one sample sequenced in a study of T cell clones after liver transplantation. Only in-frame clones appear in the TCRdb table, and some are missing; sequencing was by immunoSEQ multiplex PCR. Of some 70,000 clones listed, more than 90% are singletons. Sequenced here: CD4+ T cells from blood, sampled before liver transplant. The receptor set was obtained from a human donor who received a liver transplant.

Comment on this clone: Additional DNA sequences in this sample encode the identical CDR3. V usage is TRBV5-1 and J usage is TRBJ2-7, with D possibly called TRBD1 or TRBD2 (5 bases each). V gave up 0 bases and J gave up 5 bases, with 12 bases separating them. CDR3 length: 14 amino acids. Germline CDR1 SGHRS, CDR2 YFSETQ. The CDR3 protein is CASSLGGGYDEQYF. In nucleotides, the CDR3 is TGCGCCAGCAGCTTGGGTGGGGGTTACGACGAGCAGTACTTC. Full variable domain (rest looked up from reference TRBV5-1 and TRBJ2-7): KAGVTQTPRYLIKTRGQQVTLSCSPISGHRSVSWYQQTPGQGLQFLFEYFSETQRNKGNFPGRFSGRQFSNSRSEMNVSTLELGDSALYLCASSLGGGYDEQYFGPGTRLTVT.

The V gene is TRBV5-1, the J gene TRBJ2-2; 9 bases are a match to TRBD2. CDR3 length equals 16 residues. The germline V gene has CDR1 SGHRS and CDR2 YFSETQ. V shed 1 base, J shed 2 bases, and the junction held 3 bases outside the gene matches. The CDR3 DNA sequence: TGCGCCAGCAGCTTGCGAGCGGGAGGCAACACCGGGGAGCTGTTTTTT. Translation: CASSLRAGGNTGELFF.

This clone was seen a few times. This rearrangement joins TRBV7-8 to TRBJ1-3; D not certain. The CDR3 sequence is 13 residues long. The germline V and J ends were trimmed by 11 bases and 10 bases, with 21 bases remaining between them. CDR1 is SGHVS and CDR2 is FQNEAQ in the germline V gene. The DNA of the CDR3 is TGTGCCGCCGCCCCCCTAAGTAAAACGACCATATATTTT. Translating gives CAAAPLSKTTIYF.

This sequence joins TRBV7-2 and TRBJ2-7; tentatively, D is TRBD2 (6 bases). Per the germline V gene, CDR1 is SGHTA and CDR2 is FQGNSA. V was pared by 5 bases and J by 6 bases, with 14 bases between. The CDR3 totals 13 residues. This chain's CDR3 is CASSHGLFGEQYF. The CDR3 DNA reads as TGTGCCAGCAGCCACGGACTATTCGGCGAGCAGTACTTC.

V usage is TRBV7-3 and J usage is TRBJ2-1, with D hard to call. The CDR3 consists of 13 residues. Germline CDR1 is SGHTA and CDR2 is FQGTGA. V was trimmed by 1 base and J by 7 bases, leaving 8 bases between them. The CDR3 nucleotides are TGTGCCAGCAGCTTAAACCCCGAAAATGAGCAGTTCTTC. Its translation is CASSLNPENEQFF.

The chain joins TRBV2 to TRBJ2-5, with 14 bases fitting TRBD2. In germline, CDR1 is SNHLY, CDR2 FYNNEI. V shed 4 bases and J 4 bases; nucleotides not matched to a gene: 5. The CDR3 sequence is 16 residues long. DNA for the CDR3: TGTGCCAGCAGTGCTGGACTAGCGGGAGGAACAGAGACCCAGTACTTC. Translated, it gives CASSAGLAGGTETQYF.

The chain recombines TRBV7-2 with TRBJ1-5, with a weak D call TRBD1 (5 bases). CDR1 and CDR2 from the germline V gene are SGHTA and FQGNSA. Trimming pared 0 bases from V and 3 bases from J, leaving 9 bases between. CDR3 size: 15 residues. The CDR3 loop reads CASSLAQGPNQPQHF. CDR3 bases: TGTGCCAGCAGCTTAGCTCAGGGCCCCAATCAGCCCCAGCATTTT.

This rearrangement joins TRBV6-6 to TRBJ2-7; D gene uncertain. In germline, CDR1 is MNHNY, CDR2 SVGAGI (reference sequence). The V gene lost 4 bases and the J gene lost 5 bases, with 6 bases spanning the gap. The CDR3 length is 11 residues. The CDR3 spells CASSSPDEQYF. CDR3 sequence (DNA): TGTGCCAGCAGTTCCCCCGACGAGCAGTACTTC.

This chain uses TRBV9 with TRBJ2-5; TRBD2 matches 12 bases. J was trimmed by 2 bases and V by 0 bases; bases with no gene match: 5. The V gene's germline CDR1 is SGDLS and CDR2 YYNGEE. The CDR3 extends over 17 amino acids. The CDR3 spells CASSVGLAGGPQETQYF. The CDR3 region has the DNA TGTGCCAGCAGCGTAGGGCTAGCGGGAGGGCCACAAGAGACCCAGTACTTC.

V usage is TRBV5-1 and J usage is TRBJ2-5; D is uncertain. V was pared by 0 bases and J by 2 bases, with 2 bases between. The CDR3 has 12 residues. Germline assignment: CDR1 SGHRS and CDR2 YFSETQ. CDR3 sequence reads: CASSLEQETQYF. CDR3 nucleotides: TGCGCCAGCAGCTTGGAACAAGAGACCCAGTACTTC.

The J gene is TRBJ2-2, the V gene TRBV4-3, with 7 bases matching TRBD1. In germline, CDR1 is LGHNA, CDR2 YSLEER. The CDR3 runs 15 residues. The V and J ends lost 6 bases and 5 bases, in that order; junction bases with no gene match: 9. Written as DNA, the CDR3 is TGCGCCAGCAGTCCCCAGGGGGTCGCGACCGGGGAGCTGTTTTTT. Its protein is CASSPQGVATGELFF.

The chain carries TRBV30 and TRBJ1-3, with D hard to call. Germline V lookup: CDR1 GTSNPN, CDR2 SVGIG (reference sequence). This CDR3 has 15 amino acids. V was cut by 3 bases and J by 0 bases, with 12 bases left in between. The CDR3 spells CAWSKTGTSGNTIYF. The DNA of the CDR3 is TGTGCCTGGAGCAAGACCGGTACCTCTGGAAACACCATATATTTT.

CDR3 loop: CASSLAPGRARANTEAFF. As DNA, the CDR3 is TGTGCCAGCAGCTTAGCGCCAGGCCGTGCGCGGGCGAACACTGAAGCTTTCTTT. The J gene is TRBJ1-1, the V gene TRBV7-2; D gene uncertain. V dropped 0 bases and J dropped 1 base, with 18 bases sitting between them. Per the germline V gene, CDR1 is SGHTA and CDR2 is FQGNSA. CDR3 length: 18 residues.

V is TRBV11-3 and J is TRBJ1-1; no definite D call. Germline V gives CDR1 SGHNT, CDR2 YENEEA. CDR3 length: 12 residues. Trimming took off 7 bases at V and 1 base at J, with 7 bases between the two ends. CDR3 bases: TGTGCCAGCAATGGGGAGAACACTGAAGCTTTCTTT. Its translation is CASNGENTEAFF.

This chain uses TRBV9 with TRBJ2-1; 9 nucleotides agree with TRBD1. Germline values: CDR1 SGDLS, CDR2 YYNGEE. V lost 4 bases and J lost 5; bases outside the gene matches: 13. CDR3 length: 17 residues. The CDR3, as DNA: TGTGCCAGCAGCCCTGATGGGGGGACAGGGTACAACAATGAGCAGTTCTTC. The encoded protein is CASSPDGGTGYNNEQFF.